A single sample is the source of the 25 T cell receptor beta chains below, sequenced in a study of vaccination and CD4 T cells after COVID-19. Specified treatment: roughly 11-day PBMC culture with coronavirus spike peptide pools or control peptides (ViraFEST assay). Harvesting of the unexposed donor's CD4+ T cells predated the COVID-19 pandemic (2011-2018). These receptors have no identified antigens. Cultured CD4+ T-cell DNA underwent Oncomine TCR Beta short-read sequencing. Genomic DNA was isolated from CD4+ T cells that had been cultured. Using its own MiXCR run on the PCR reads, TCRdb lists one record per CDR3 protein. Here the sample spans about 9,300 distinct CDR3 sequences, 30% to 35% being singletons. Material: CD4+ T cells from blood, cultured in vitro. The receptor source for this set is a human donor in good health.

In this sample, this clonotype turned up a few times. The chain couples TRBV24-1 to TRBJ1-3; a possible D gene is TRBD1 (5 bases). The CDR3 covers 17 residues. V was pared by 3 bases and J by 0 bases, with 14 bases between. The germline V gene has CDR1 KGHDR and CDR2 SFDVKD. The CDR3 sequence: CATSDVPGTASGNTIYF. The DNA for the CDR3 is TGTGCCACCAGTGATGTCCCCGGGACGGCCTCTGGAAACACCATATATTTT.

This clonotype was seen a handful of times. The chain uses TRBV20-1 and TRBJ1-2, with D possibly being TRBD1 (6 bases). V was pared by 6 bases and J by 5 bases, with 16 bases between. Germline V gene data show CDR1 as DFQATT and CDR2 as SNEGSKA (reference sequence). This CDR3 is 13 amino acids long. CDR3 coding DNA: TGCAGTGCCAAGGGACATCGGAGTTATGGCTACACCTTC. It encodes CSAKGHRSYGYTF.

This clonotype showed up just a few times. The chain links TRBV6-2 or TRBV6-3 to TRBJ2-7; TRBD2 agrees at 9 bases. This CDR3 comprises 16 residues. V gave up 2 bases and J gave up 5 bases; unmatched junction bases: 10. Looked up from germline, CDR1 is MNHEY and CDR2 is SVGEGT. The CDR3 nucleotides are TGTGCCAGCAGTTACCCAAGTAGCGGGAGACCAAACGAGCAGTACTTC. Translation gives CASSYPSSGRPNEQYF.

This clonotype was observed a handful of times. The genes are TRBV1 and TRBJ1-2; no check of the table's D call, TRBD1, against the DNA was made. TRBV1 is noted as a pseudogene. This CDR3 has 15 residues. The CDR3: CTSSQASSGGNGYTF. CDR3 DNA: TGCACCAGCAGCCAAGCCTCCTCAGGGGGAAATGGCTACACCTTC.

A single count supports this clonotype. The rearrangement joins TRBV5-1 to TRBJ2-2; the D gene is possibly TRBD1 (6 bases). CDR3 size: 15 residues. V was shortened by 4 bases and J by 2 bases, with 12 bases between the two germline ends. The V gene's germline CDR1 is SGHRS and CDR2 YFSETQ. The CDR3 DNA follows: TGCGCCAGCAGCAGTCAGGGGCCCAACACCGGGGAGCTGTTTTTT. Encoded protein: CASSSQGPNTGELFF. Full variable domain (rest looked up from reference TRBV5-1 and TRBJ2-2): KAGVTQTPRYLIKTRGQQVTLSCSPISGHRSVSWYQQTPGQGLQFLFEYFSETQRNKGNFPGRFSGRQFSNSRSEMNVSTLELGDSALYLCASSSQGPNTGELFFGEGSRLTVL.

This clonotype has a handful of counts. The chain has TRBV19 and TRBJ2-7; TRBD1 agrees at 9 bases. The CDR3 consists of 17 residues. Germline loops: CDR1 LNHDA, CDR2 SQIVND (reference sequence). V shed 4 bases and J 1 base; nucleotides not matched to a gene: 11. The CDR3 reads CASSNPRQGVGSYEQYF. In DNA, the CDR3 is TGTGCCAGTAGTAACCCCCGACAGGGGGTCGGGTCCTACGAGCAGTACTTC.

The chain couples TRBV20-1 to TRBJ2-2; unclear D gene. Germline CDR1 DFQATT, CDR2 SNEGSKA (reference sequence). The CDR3 totals 13 residues. Trimming shortened V by 5 bases and J by 4 bases, and 11 bases separated the two germline ends. The CDR3 bases are TGCAGTGCTCCCGGGCAGCTCACCGGGGAGCTGTTTTTT. This codes for CSAPGQLTGELFF.

This clonotype came up a few times. The rearrangement links TRBV27 to TRBJ2-5; 8 bases map to TRBD2. V dropped 6 bases and J dropped 1; count of bases not matched to a gene: 4. Germline CDR1 MNHEY, CDR2 SMNVEV (reference sequence). This CDR3 has 14 residues. This CDR3 is CASRPGGGQETQYF. In DNA, the CDR3 is TGTGCCAGCAGGCCGGGGGGGGGCCAAGAGACCCAGTACTTC.

The genes are TRBV5-4 and TRBJ1-2, with 9 bases aligning to TRBD1. CDR1 and CDR2 from the germline V gene are SGHNT and YYREEE (reference sequence). This CDR3 has 16 residues. The J segment lost 4 bases and the V segment lost 4 bases, leaving 11 bases of the junction unmatched. The CDR3 loop reads CASSTTGDRVVYGYTF. CDR3 sequence (DNA): TGTGCCAGCAGCACGACCGGGGACAGGGTAGTCTATGGCTACACCTTC.

This clonotype was seen a few times. The chain joins TRBV6-4 to TRBJ2-3; D is unresolved. CDR1 and CDR2 (germline): MRHNA, SNTAGT. CDR3 length: 13 residues. The V gene lost 0 bases and the J gene lost 4 bases, with 5 bases spanning the gap. CDR3 DNA: TGTGCCAGCAGTGACTCCCCCCCAGATACGCAGTATTTT. Translation gives CASSDSPPDTQYF.

J is TRBJ1-5 and V is TRBV28; D call uncertain. With 2 bases removed from V and 5 bases from J, the gap between germline ends came to 10 bases. CDR1 is MDHEN, CDR2 SYDVKM, per germline. CDR3 length equals 14 residues. The CDR3 region has the DNA TGTGCCAGCAGTTTAAGTGCCCAGTATCAGCCCCAGCATTTT. As protein: CASSLSAQYQPQHF.

Only a few counts were recorded for this clonotype. This chain connects TRBV6-5 to TRBJ2-7; 12 bases match TRBD2. This CDR3 is built from 15 residues. Germline loops: CDR1 MNHEY, CDR2 SVGAGI. V shed 2 bases, J shed 4 bases, and the junction held 3 bases outside the gene matches. The CDR3 spells CASSYGLAGGYEQYF. As DNA, the CDR3 is TGTGCCAGCAGTTACGGCCTAGCGGGAGGGTACGAGCAGTACTTC.

In its sample, this clonotype was seen a few times. The gene calls are TRBV29-1 and TRBJ2-5, with D possibly matching TRBD2 (5 bases). Trimming pared 4 bases from V and 2 bases from J, leaving 11 bases between. The length of the CDR3 is 13 residues. Germline V CDR1 and CDR2: SQVTM, ANQGSEA. In DNA form, the CDR3 reads TGCAGCGTTGGGGGTCCGGGGCAAGAGACCCAGTACTTC. Translation: CSVGGPGQETQYF.

The gene calls are TRBV11-2 and TRBJ2-1; D gene unclear. The ends were cut back, 1 base at V and 3 bases at J, with 16 bases in the middle. The CDR3 spans 17 residues. CDR1 is SGHAT, CDR2 FQNNGV, per germline. The CDR3 loop reads CASSLGFWASDYNEQFF. The CDR3 DNA follows: TGTGCCAGCAGCTTAGGCTTTTGGGCTTCTGACTACAATGAGCAGTTCTTC.

This clonotype was picked up a small number of times. V is TRBV10-1 and J is TRBJ2-7; weak D call: TRBD1 (6 bases). The germline CDR1 and CDR2 sequences are WNHNN and SYGVQD (reference sequence). This CDR3 is built from 16 residues. Trimming left V 6 bases short and J 3 bases short, with 21 bases between. The CDR3 DNA sequence: TGCGCCAGCAGCTTAGATGTTAACAGGGAAGACTACGAGCAGTACTTC. Encoded protein: CASSLDVNREDYEQYF.

In DNA form, the CDR3 reads TGCAGTGCTACATGGGCGGCGACCGGGGAGCTGTTTTTT. It specifies CSATWAATGELFF. V and J are TRBV20-1 and TRBJ2-2, with unresolved D. V dropped 4 bases and J dropped 5 bases, with 11 bases sitting between them. The CDR3 runs to 13 residues. Germline CDR1 and CDR2: DFQATT and SNEGSKA (reference sequence).

This clonotype was detected only a few times. This chain connects TRBV7-9 to TRBJ1-2, with unresolved D. The CDR3 loop spans 9 amino acids. The V and J ends lost 5 bases and 8 bases respectively, with 3 bases between them. Germline values: CDR1 SEHNR, CDR2 FQNEAQ (reference sequence). CDR3 sequence (DNA): TGTGCCAGCAGCCCGGGCTACACCTTC. It encodes CASSPGYTF. The full variable domain, its missing parts supplied by reference TRBV7-9 and TRBJ1-2, is DTGVSQNPRHKITKRGQNVTFRCDPISEHNRLYWYRQTLGQGPEFLTYFQNEAQLEKSRLLSDRFSAERPKGSFSTLEIQRTEQGDSAMYLCASSPGYTFGSGTRLTVV.

The chain uses TRBV6-2 or TRBV6-3 and TRBJ1-1; the D gene is possibly TRBD1 (6 bases). This CDR3 region has 11 residues. V shed 5 bases and J shed 6 bases, with 7 bases lying between them. Germline CDR1 MNHEY, CDR2 SVGEGT. CDR3 coding DNA: TGTGCCAGCAGTCGGACAGCTGAAGCTTTCTTT. Protein: CASSRTAEAFF.

This chain links TRBV11-2 with TRBJ2-3, with D possibly called TRBD1 or TRBD2 (5 bases each). The CDR3 sequence is 14 residues long. Per germline, CDR1 SGHAT and CDR2 FQNNGV. The ends were cut back, 6 bases at V and 4 bases at J, with 14 bases in the middle. DNA of the CDR3: TGTGCCAGCAGGACGGGGCGTTCTGCAGATACGCAGTATTTT. Translation: CASRTGRSADTQYF.

The chain's CDR3 is CASSEGASGRSINEQFF. In DNA, the CDR3 is TGTGCCAGCAGTGAAGGTGCTAGCGGGAGATCGATCAATGAGCAGTTCTTC. The chain carries TRBV6-1 and TRBJ2-1, with 10 bases fitting TRBD2. From germline, CDR1 is MNHNS and CDR2 SASEGT. Unmatched junction bases numbered 9, after V lost 1 base and J lost 6 bases. This CDR3 is 17 amino acids long.

The sample holds a few counts of this clonotype. The V and J genes are TRBV19 and TRBJ2-2; 7 bases align to TRBD1. This CDR3 spans 13 amino acids. V trimming: 7 bases; J trimming: 4 bases; junction bases outside the gene matches: 3. From germline, CDR1 is LNHDA and CDR2 SQIVND (reference sequence). CDR3 sequence (DNA): TGTGCCAGTACTGACAGGGCCACCGGGGAGCTGTTTTTT. It yields the protein CASTDRATGELFF.

The chain combines TRBV6-1 with TRBJ1-1; TRBD1 matches 7 bases. From germline, CDR1 is MNHNS and CDR2 SASEGT. This CDR3 is 13 amino acids long. The trim removed 6 bases at V and 3 bases at J, leaving 4 bases unmatched. In nucleotides, the CDR3 is TGTGCCAGCAGACAAGGACAGGACACTGAAGCTTTCTTT. It is translated as CASRQGQDTEAFF.

This chain's CDR3 is CASSSSGGPNEQFF. CDR3 DNA sequence: TGTGCCAGCAGCTCCTCCGGGGGGCCGAATGAGCAGTTCTTC. The chain joins TRBV7-2 to TRBJ2-1; D possibly corresponds to TRBD2 (7 bases). The V gene's germline CDR1 is SGHTA and CDR2 FQGNSA. CDR3 length: 14 residues. The V end was cut by 4 bases, the J end by 7 bases, with 14 bases between.

This clonotype was recorded once. The chain combines TRBV27 with TRBJ2-5, with TRBD2 identical over 9 bases. Per germline, CDR1 MNHEY and CDR2 SMNVEV (reference sequence). V trimming: 4 bases; J trimming: 4 bases; junction bases outside the gene matches: 16. This CDR3 comprises 18 residues. This CDR3 reads CASSSPPTSGSPRETQYF. The CDR3 bases are TGTGCCAGCAGTTCCCCGCCTACTAGCGGGTCTCCCAGAGAGACCCAGTACTTC.

This clonotype was found a few times. This chain uses TRBV6-1 with TRBJ1-2, with D hard to call. Germline V lookup: CDR1 MNHNS, CDR2 SASEGT. V was pared by 6 bases and J by 4 bases, with 9 bases between. The CDR3 has 12 amino acids. CDR3 sequence: CASRGMGYGYTF. For the CDR3, the DNA is TGTGCCAGCAGGGGGATGGGCTATGGCTACACCTTC.